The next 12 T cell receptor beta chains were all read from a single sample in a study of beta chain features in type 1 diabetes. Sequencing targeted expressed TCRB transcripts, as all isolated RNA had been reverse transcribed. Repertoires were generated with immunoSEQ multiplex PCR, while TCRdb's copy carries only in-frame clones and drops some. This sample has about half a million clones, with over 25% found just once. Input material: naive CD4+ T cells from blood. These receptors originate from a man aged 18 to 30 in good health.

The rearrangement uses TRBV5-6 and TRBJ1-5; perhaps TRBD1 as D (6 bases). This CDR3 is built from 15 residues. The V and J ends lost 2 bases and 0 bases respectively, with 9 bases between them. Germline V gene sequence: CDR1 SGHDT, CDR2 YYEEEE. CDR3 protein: CASSFQGYSNQPQHF. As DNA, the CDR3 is TGTGCCAGCAGCTTCCAGGGGTATAGCAATCAGCCCCAGCATTTT.

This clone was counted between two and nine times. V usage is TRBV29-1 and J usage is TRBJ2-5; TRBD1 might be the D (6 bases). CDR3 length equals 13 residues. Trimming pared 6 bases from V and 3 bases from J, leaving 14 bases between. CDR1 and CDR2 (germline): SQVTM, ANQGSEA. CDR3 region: CSVIPGQEETQYF. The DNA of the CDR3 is TGCAGCGTCATACCGGGACAAGAAGAGACCCAGTACTTC.

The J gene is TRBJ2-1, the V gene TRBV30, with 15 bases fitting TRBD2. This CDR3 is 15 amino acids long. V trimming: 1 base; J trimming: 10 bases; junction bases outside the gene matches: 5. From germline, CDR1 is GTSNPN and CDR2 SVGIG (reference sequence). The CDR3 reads CAWSGGLAGGTEQFF. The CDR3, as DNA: TGTGCCTGGAGTGGCGGACTAGCGGGAGGGACCGAGCAGTTCTTC.

CDR3 residues: CASSSSTGAGANVLTF. CDR3 in DNA: TGTGCCAGCAGCTCTTCGACAGGGGCTGGGGCCAACGTCCTGACTTTC. The genes are TRBV7-2 and TRBJ2-6; 8 bases align to TRBD1. With V trimmed by 4 bases and J by 2 bases, 4 bases remained unmatched. CDR3 length: 16 residues. In germline, CDR1 is SGHTA, CDR2 FQGNSA.

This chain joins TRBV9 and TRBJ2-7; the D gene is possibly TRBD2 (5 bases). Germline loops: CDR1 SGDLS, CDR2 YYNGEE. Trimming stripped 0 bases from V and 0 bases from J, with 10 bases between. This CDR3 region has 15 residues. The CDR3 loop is CASSVAGSRSYEQYF. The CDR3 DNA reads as TGTGCCAGCAGCGTAGCGGGGTCCCGCTCCTACGAGCAGTACTTC.

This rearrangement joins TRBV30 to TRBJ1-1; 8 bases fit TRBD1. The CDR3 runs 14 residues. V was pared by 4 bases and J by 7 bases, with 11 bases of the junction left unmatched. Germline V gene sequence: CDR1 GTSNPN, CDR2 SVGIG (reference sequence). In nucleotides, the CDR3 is TGTGCCTGGAACGATCCGGGACAGGTCCTTGAAGCTTTCTTT. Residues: CAWNDPGQVLEAFF.

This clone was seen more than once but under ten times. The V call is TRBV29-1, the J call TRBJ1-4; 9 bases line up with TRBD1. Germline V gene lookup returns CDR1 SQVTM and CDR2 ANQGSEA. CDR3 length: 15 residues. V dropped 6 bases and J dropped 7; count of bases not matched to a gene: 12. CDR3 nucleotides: TGCAGCGTCTCGGGACAGGGAGGGGTCGGTGAAAAACTGTTTTTT. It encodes CSVSGQGGVGEKLFF.

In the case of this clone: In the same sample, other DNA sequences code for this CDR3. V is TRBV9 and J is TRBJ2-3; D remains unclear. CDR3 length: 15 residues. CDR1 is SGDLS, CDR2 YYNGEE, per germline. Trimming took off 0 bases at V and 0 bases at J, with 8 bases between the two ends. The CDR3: CASSVVGSSTDTQYF. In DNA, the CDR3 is TGTGCCAGCAGCGTAGTAGGCTCTAGCACAGATACGCAGTATTTT.

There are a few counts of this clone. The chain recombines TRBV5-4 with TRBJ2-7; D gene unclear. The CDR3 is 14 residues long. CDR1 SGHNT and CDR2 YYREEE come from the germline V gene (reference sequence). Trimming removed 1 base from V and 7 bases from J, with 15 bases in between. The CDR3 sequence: CASSLFTRDLEQYF. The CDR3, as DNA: TGTGCCAGCAGCTTGTTTACGCGCGATCTGGAGCAGTACTTC. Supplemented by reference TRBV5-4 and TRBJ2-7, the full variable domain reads ETGVTQSPTHLIKTRGQQVTLRCSSQSGHNTVSWYQQALGQGPQFIFQYYREEENGRGNFPPRFSGLQFPNYSSELNVNALELDDSALYLCASSLFTRDLEQYFGPGTRLTVT.

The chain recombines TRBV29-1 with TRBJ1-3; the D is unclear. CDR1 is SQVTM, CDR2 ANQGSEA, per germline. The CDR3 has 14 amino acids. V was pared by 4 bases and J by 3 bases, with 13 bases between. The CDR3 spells CSVGSGTNGNTIYF. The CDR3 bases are TGCAGCGTTGGGTCTGGTACTAATGGAAACACCATATATTTT. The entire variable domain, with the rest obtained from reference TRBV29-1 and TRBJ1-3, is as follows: SAVISQKPSRDICQRGTSLTIQCQVDSQVTMMFWYRQQPGQSLTLIATANQGSEATYESGFVIDKFPISRPNLTFSTLTVSNMSPEDSSIYLCSVGSGTNGNTIYFGEGSWLTVV.

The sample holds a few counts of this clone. The CDR3 DNA is TGTGCCTGGAGTGGACTAGCGGGGGGCTACGAGCAGTACTTC. Translation: CAWSGLAGGYEQYF. The genes are TRBV30 and TRBJ2-7; 13 bases fit TRBD2. CDR3 length equals 14 residues. V was pared by 1 base and J by 3 bases, with 0 bases of the junction left unmatched. The germline V gene has CDR1 GTSNPN and CDR2 SVGIG (reference sequence).

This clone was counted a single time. For the CDR3, the DNA is TGTGCCACCCGGCAGGGGGGGCTCCAAGAGACCCAGTACTTC. Its translation: CATRQGGLQETQYF. V is TRBV15 and J is TRBJ2-5; D is perhaps TRBD1 or TRBD2 (7 bases each). The CDR3 is 14 amino acids. Germline-derived CDR1 and CDR2 are LNHNV and YYDKDF (reference sequence). V lost 8 bases and J 1 base, leaving 14 bases between the germline ends.